Listed below are T cell receptor beta chains from one sample, sequenced in a study of vaccination effects on CD4 cells after COVID-19. TCRdb's copy holds only in-frame clones and misses some; the assay was immunoSEQ multiplex PCR. The repertoire includes about 81,000 clones, around four fifths of them detected once, and more than 0.85% sits in the top ten. These receptors have no identified antigens. Sequences were derived from CD4+ T cells from PBMCs cultured with HCoV-OC43 spike peptides, sampled after COVID-19 vaccination. The receptor set was obtained from a human donor who received a COVID-19 vaccine. The CDR3 runs from the conserved cysteine through the conserved F or W. D genes are given only for firm matches.

cdr3_aa: CASSPSSDNEQFF
cdr3_length: 13
j_call: TRBJ2-1
v_call: TRBV18
d_call: .

cdr3_aa: CASSRTGVIDQPQHF
cdr3_length: 15
j_call: TRBJ1-5
v_call: TRBV4-2
d_call: TRBD1

cdr3_aa: CASSGSNEKLFF
cdr3_length: 12
j_call: TRBJ1-4
v_call: TRBV5-6
d_call: .

cdr3_aa: CASTLDGNTEAFF
cdr3_length: 13
j_call: TRBJ1-1
v_call: TRBV6-5
d_call: .

cdr3_aa: CASSFQAATGEAQYF
cdr3_length: 15
j_call: TRBJ2-3
v_call: TRBV11-1
d_call: TRBD1

cdr3_aa: CASSLGFFVGANTEAFF
cdr3_length: 17
j_call: TRBJ1-1
v_call: TRBV7-8
d_call: .

cdr3_aa: CAWKLSGGAAIGEQFF
cdr3_length: 16
j_call: TRBJ2-1
v_call: TRBV30
d_call: TRBD2

cdr3_aa: CASSVDVGWNTEAFF
cdr3_length: 15
j_call: TRBJ1-1
v_call: TRBV9
d_call: .

cdr3_aa: CASSDRDRTTPNTEAFF
cdr3_length: 17
j_call: TRBJ1-1
v_call: TRBV7-2
d_call: TRBD1

cdr3_aa: CASSLGWSTSGNTIYF
cdr3_length: 16
j_call: TRBJ1-3
v_call: TRBV5-1
d_call: .

cdr3_aa: CASSLGGVSGANVLTF
cdr3_length: 16
j_call: TRBJ2-6
v_call: TRBV5-1
d_call: .

cdr3_aa: CASSVDTGSNTEAFF
cdr3_length: 15
j_call: TRBJ1-1
v_call: TRBV9
d_call: .

cdr3_aa: CASSAYTSGNTIYF
cdr3_length: 14
j_call: TRBJ1-3
v_call: TRBV9
d_call: .

cdr3_aa: CASSAQNTGELFF
cdr3_length: 13
j_call: TRBJ2-2
v_call: TRBV5-1
d_call: .

cdr3_aa: CASSLDWGYGYTF
cdr3_length: 13
j_call: TRBJ1-2
v_call: TRBV5-1
d_call: .

cdr3_aa: CASSLWTGGETQYF
cdr3_length: 14
j_call: TRBJ2-5
v_call: TRBV10-1
d_call: TRBD1

cdr3_aa: CASSLDGRSTEAFF
cdr3_length: 14
j_call: TRBJ1-1
v_call: TRBV28
d_call: .

cdr3_aa: CASSYSGGRGIGGYTF
cdr3_length: 16
j_call: TRBJ1-2
v_call: TRBV6-5
d_call: .

cdr3_aa: CAISEGGTGYNEQFF
cdr3_length: 15
j_call: TRBJ2-1
v_call: TRBV10-3
d_call: TRBD1

cdr3_aa: CASSPLAVSTYNEQFF
cdr3_length: 16
j_call: TRBJ2-1
v_call: TRBV18
d_call: .

cdr3_aa: CASMSRVNTEAFF
cdr3_length: 13
j_call: TRBJ1-1
v_call: TRBV28
d_call: .

cdr3_aa: CATPSTGLRNTEAFF
cdr3_length: 15
j_call: TRBJ1-1
v_call: TRBV6-5
d_call: TRBD1

cdr3_aa: CASSFRGRWDSPLHF
cdr3_length: 15
j_call: TRBJ1-6
v_call: TRBV5-6
d_call: TRBD1

cdr3_aa: CASSIRSGGATDTQYF
cdr3_length: 16
j_call: TRBJ2-3
v_call: TRBV19
d_call: TRBD2

cdr3_aa: CASSSDRPNSGNTIYF
cdr3_length: 16
j_call: TRBJ1-3
v_call: TRBV7-8
d_call: .

cdr3_aa: CASSPGTGREQFF
cdr3_length: 13
j_call: TRBJ2-1
v_call: TRBV7-3
d_call: TRBD1

cdr3_aa: CASRDPGQGYEKLFF
cdr3_length: 15
j_call: TRBJ1-4
v_call: TRBV2
d_call: TRBD1

cdr3_aa: CASSLSSTTNTEAFF
cdr3_length: 15
j_call: TRBJ1-1
v_call: TRBV27
d_call: .

cdr3_aa: CASSWTGNTGELFF
cdr3_length: 14
j_call: TRBJ2-2
v_call: TRBV6-5
d_call: TRBD1

cdr3_aa: CASRLASGGASQYF
cdr3_length: 14
j_call: TRBJ2-5
v_call: TRBV28
d_call: TRBD2

cdr3_aa: CASSRQTDTQYF
cdr3_length: 12
j_call: TRBJ2-3
v_call: TRBV3-1/TRBV3-2
d_call: .

cdr3_aa: CASSAHSGSGGANVLTF
cdr3_length: 17
j_call: TRBJ2-6
v_call: TRBV9
d_call: .

cdr3_aa: CASSVGGGRTEAFF
cdr3_length: 14
j_call: TRBJ1-1
v_call: TRBV9
d_call: .

cdr3_aa: CASSLEARQGRNEKLFF
cdr3_length: 17
j_call: TRBJ1-4
v_call: TRBV5-1
d_call: .

cdr3_aa: CASRDPGLYEAFF
cdr3_length: 13
j_call: TRBJ1-1
v_call: TRBV7-2
d_call: .

cdr3_aa: CASSPPGGTGGQETQYF
cdr3_length: 17
j_call: TRBJ2-5
v_call: TRBV18
d_call: TRBD1

cdr3_aa: CASSYSYNRGNQPQHF
cdr3_length: 16
j_call: TRBJ1-5
v_call: TRBV6-6
d_call: .

cdr3_aa: CASSLGQGSLRPQHF
cdr3_length: 15
j_call: TRBJ1-5
v_call: TRBV5-6
d_call: TRBD1

cdr3_aa: CASVPQGAYNEQFF
cdr3_length: 14
j_call: TRBJ2-1
v_call: TRBV11-1
d_call: .

cdr3_aa: CASSERVLYGYTF
cdr3_length: 13
j_call: TRBJ1-2
v_call: TRBV6-1
d_call: .

cdr3_aa: CASSSNPGLSTDTQYF
cdr3_length: 16
j_call: TRBJ2-3
v_call: TRBV5-1
d_call: .

cdr3_aa: CASSTDPNQPQHF
cdr3_length: 13
j_call: TRBJ1-5
v_call: TRBV6-5
d_call: .

cdr3_aa: CATSGTANSNQPQHF
cdr3_length: 15
j_call: TRBJ1-5
v_call: TRBV24-1
d_call: .

cdr3_aa: CASSPRVGDSGNTIYF
cdr3_length: 16
j_call: TRBJ1-3
v_call: TRBV27
d_call: .

cdr3_aa: CASITGGIRGQETQYF
cdr3_length: 16
j_call: TRBJ2-5
v_call: TRBV2
d_call: TRBD2

cdr3_aa: CASSRDRGSSSYGYTF
cdr3_length: 16
j_call: TRBJ1-2
v_call: TRBV5-6
d_call: TRBD1

cdr3_aa: CATRAPGTVSTDTQYF
cdr3_length: 16
j_call: TRBJ2-3
v_call: TRBV24-1
d_call: TRBD1

cdr3_aa: CASSLAWGGETQYF
cdr3_length: 14
j_call: TRBJ2-5
v_call: TRBV5-1
d_call: .

cdr3_aa: CASRWGTATRGAQETQYF
cdr3_length: 18
j_call: TRBJ2-5
v_call: TRBV7-9
d_call: TRBD1